This T cell receptor beta chain was identified during a study of cytomegalovirus exposure and HLA in healthy donors. Study context: The 100 to 150 validation repertoires and the approximately 700 first-cohort repertoires shared a platform, a later analysis reported. General study findings and limits: Whilst most TCR sequences proved rare, a subset of public TCRs occurred across many donors. Through in vitro validation, three CMV-associated chains were shown to be specific for CMV antigens. The listing of 150 to 200 TCR beta chains classed them as cytomegalovirus-associated.

The assay was immunoSEQ multiplex PCR, and TCRdb's table has in-frame clones only and misses some. This sample has roughly 60,000 clones, with approximately 95% found just once. A note on this clone: Antigen specificity is unknown.

CDR3 size: 16 residues. The J segment lost 7 bases and the V segment lost 1 base, leaving 8 bases of the junction unmatched. Germline CDR1 and CDR2: SGHTA and FQGNSA. Sequencing was done on a sample of PBMCs. The TCR originated in a woman aged 18-35 years in good health and CMV-seropositive. The chain uses TRBV7-2 and TRBJ2-2; 8 bases align to TRBD1. Here the CDR3 DNA reads TGTGCCAGCAGCTTAGAGGCAGGGGGCATGGGCGGGGAGCTGTTTTTT. Translation gives CASSLEAGGMGGELFF.